The next 7 T cell receptor beta chains were all read from a single sample in a study of human T cells and chemical hapten exposure. Time point noted: patch test 1, 2 weeks after DPC sensitization. Treatment noted: therapeutic diphenylcyclopropenone sensitization with weekly scalp DPC. TCRdb re-derived calls from the RACE reads in MiXCR, one entry per CDR3 protein. The repertoire has roughly 100,000 distinct CDR3 sequences, about 10% of them found once; the top ten carry around 3.6%. Sequencing used whole blood, obtained in connection with sensitization to the hapten diphenylcyclopropenone (DPC). These receptors originate from a woman aged 40 to 50 with alopecia areata. Some clones in this sample may be carry-over from other donors' samples.

This clonotype has just a few counts. The genes are TRBV29-1 and TRBJ1-6; a weak D match, TRBD1 (5 bases). V was clipped by 5 bases and J by 8 bases, with 13 bases between them. The length of the CDR3 is 13 residues. Germline assignment: CDR1 SQVTM and CDR2 ANQGSEA. The CDR3 reads CSVRAREYSPLHF. In nucleotides, the CDR3 is TGCAGCGTTCGCGCCAGGGAATATTCACCCCTCCACTTT.

The V gene is TRBV20-1, the J gene TRBJ2-7; 7 nucleotides agree with TRBD1. Germline V gene data show CDR1 as DFQATT and CDR2 as SNEGSKA (reference sequence). The V and J ends lost 2 bases and 3 bases, in that order; junction bases with no gene match: 4. The CDR3 is 13 amino acids. As DNA, the CDR3 is TGCAGTGCTAGACCGGGACAGTACTACGAGCAGTACTTC. Its protein product is CSARPGQYYEQYF.

The rearrangement links TRBV5-3 to TRBJ1-1, with D perhaps matching TRBD1 (6 bases). TRBV5-3 is an open reading frame whose function is uncertain. V was clipped by 6 bases and J by 1 base, with 13 bases between them. The CDR3 contains 14 residues. The CDR3 sequence: CARTRGRTNTEAFF. CDR3 nucleotide sequence: TGTGCCAGAACCAGGGGCAGGACGAACACTGAAGCTTTCTTT.

Only a few counts were recorded for this clonotype. V and J are TRBV24-1 and TRBJ2-7, with D unclear. The CDR3 consists of 14 residues. The V end was cut by 5 bases, the J end by 7 bases, with 17 bases between. CDR1 KGHDR and CDR2 SFDVKD come from the germline V gene. This CDR3 reads CATSGTTALGEQYF. The CDR3 DNA reads TGTGCCACCAGTGGAACAACAGCGCTCGGGGAGCAGTACTTC.

This clonotype was observed a few times. V gene TRBV10-1 combines with J gene TRBJ2-7; 8 bases map to TRBD2. The CDR3 runs to 15 residues. Germline trimming cut 7 bases from V and 2 bases from J; bases unmatched to any gene: 10. Germline V gene lookup returns CDR1 WNHNN and CDR2 SYGVQD (reference sequence). The CDR3 sequence: CASTPPGGSTYEQYF. The CDR3 nucleotides are TGCGCCAGCACCCCCCCGGGAGGGTCCACCTACGAGCAGTACTTC.

This chain links TRBV29-1 with TRBJ2-7; TRBD2 aligns across 8 bases. Trimming removed 6 bases from V and 4 bases from J; junction bases left unmatched: 8. The CDR3 covers 13 residues. Germline CDR1 is SQVTM and CDR2 is ANQGSEA. The CDR3 region has the DNA TGCAGCGTCCGGGGGGGCGGTCGGTACGAGCAGTACTTC. Protein sequence: CSVRGGGRYEQYF.

A remark on this clonotype: A much larger clone is a single base away; this may be a read error. The V gene is TRBV28, the J gene TRBJ1-4, with D hard to call. The CDR3 is 13 amino acids. Germline values: CDR1 MDHEN, CDR2 SYDVKM. V was trimmed by 6 bases and J by 8 bases, leaving 13 bases between them. The CDR3 DNA is TGTGCCAGCAGCCGCCGGACGGAAGAAAAACTGTTTTTT. It codes for CASSRRTEEKLFF.